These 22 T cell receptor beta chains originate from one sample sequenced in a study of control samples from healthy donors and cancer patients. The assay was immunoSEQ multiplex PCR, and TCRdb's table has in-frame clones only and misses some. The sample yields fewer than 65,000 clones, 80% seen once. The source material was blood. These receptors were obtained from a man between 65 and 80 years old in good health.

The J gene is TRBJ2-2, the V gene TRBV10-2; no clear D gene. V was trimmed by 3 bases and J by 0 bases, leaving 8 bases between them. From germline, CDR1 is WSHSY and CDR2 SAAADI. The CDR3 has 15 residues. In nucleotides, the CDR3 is TGCGCCAGCAGTGACGGGCTGACGAACACCGGGGAGCTGTTTTTT. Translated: CASSDGLTNTGELFF.

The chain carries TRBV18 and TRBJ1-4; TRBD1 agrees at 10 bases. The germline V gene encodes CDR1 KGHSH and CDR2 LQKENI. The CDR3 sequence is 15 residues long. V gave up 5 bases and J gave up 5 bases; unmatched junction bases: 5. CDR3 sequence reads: CASSAGTGVNEKLFF. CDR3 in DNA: TGTGCCAGCTCAGCCGGGACAGGGGTAAATGAAAAACTGTTTTTT.

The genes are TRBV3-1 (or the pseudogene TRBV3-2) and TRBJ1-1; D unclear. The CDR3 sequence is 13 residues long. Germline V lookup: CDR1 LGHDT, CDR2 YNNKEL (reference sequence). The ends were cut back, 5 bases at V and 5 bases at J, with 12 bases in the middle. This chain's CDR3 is CASSLEWETEAFF. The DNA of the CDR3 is TGTGCCAGCAGCTTAGAGTGGGAAACTGAAGCTTTCTTT.

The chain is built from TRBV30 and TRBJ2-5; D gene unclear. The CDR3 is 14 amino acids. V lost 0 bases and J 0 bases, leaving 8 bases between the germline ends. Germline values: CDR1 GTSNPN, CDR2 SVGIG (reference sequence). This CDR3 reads CAWSVGQYQETQYF. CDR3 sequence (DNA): TGTGCCTGGAGTGTTGGGCAGTACCAAGAGACCCAGTACTTC.

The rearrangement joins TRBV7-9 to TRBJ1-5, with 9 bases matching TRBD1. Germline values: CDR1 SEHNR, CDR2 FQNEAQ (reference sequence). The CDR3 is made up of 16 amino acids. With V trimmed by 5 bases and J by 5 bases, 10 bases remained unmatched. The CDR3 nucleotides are TGTGCCAGCAGCAGCATACAGGGGGCGCAGGATCAGCCCCAGCATTTT. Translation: CASSSIQGAQDQPQHF.

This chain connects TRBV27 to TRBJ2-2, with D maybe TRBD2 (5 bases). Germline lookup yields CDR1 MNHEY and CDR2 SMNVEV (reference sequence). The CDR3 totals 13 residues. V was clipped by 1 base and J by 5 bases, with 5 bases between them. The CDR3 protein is CASSLWRTGELFF. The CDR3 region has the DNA TGTGCCAGCAGTTTATGGAGGACCGGGGAGCTGTTTTTT.

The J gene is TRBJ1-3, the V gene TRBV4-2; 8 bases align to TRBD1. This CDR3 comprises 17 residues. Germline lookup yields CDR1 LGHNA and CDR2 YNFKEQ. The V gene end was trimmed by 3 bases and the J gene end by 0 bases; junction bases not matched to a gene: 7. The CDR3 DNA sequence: TGTGCCAGCAGCCAGAAACAGGGGGAGAGCTCTGGAAACACCATATATTTT. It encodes CASSQKQGESSGNTIYF.

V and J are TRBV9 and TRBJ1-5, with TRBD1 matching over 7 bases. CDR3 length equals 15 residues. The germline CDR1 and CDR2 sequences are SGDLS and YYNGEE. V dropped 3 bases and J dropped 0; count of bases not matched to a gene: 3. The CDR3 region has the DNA TGTGCCAGCAGCGCAGGGGGTTATAGCAATCAGCCCCAGCATTTT. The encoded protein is CASSAGGYSNQPQHF.

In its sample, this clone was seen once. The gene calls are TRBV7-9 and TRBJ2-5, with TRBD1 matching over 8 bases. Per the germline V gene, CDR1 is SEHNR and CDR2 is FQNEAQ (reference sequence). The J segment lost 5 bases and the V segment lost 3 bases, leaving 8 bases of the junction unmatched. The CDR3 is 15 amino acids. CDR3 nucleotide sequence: TGTGCCAGCAGCTTGGGGCAGGGGGCGCAGGAGACCCAGTACTTC. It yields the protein CASSLGQGAQETQYF.

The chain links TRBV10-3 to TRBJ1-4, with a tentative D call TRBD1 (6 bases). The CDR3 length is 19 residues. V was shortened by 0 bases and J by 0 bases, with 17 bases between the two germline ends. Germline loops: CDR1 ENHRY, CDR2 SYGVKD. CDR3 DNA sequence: TGTGCCATCAGTGAGTCCGGCCAGGGGAGACTATCAACTAATGAAAAACTGTTTTTT. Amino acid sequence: CAISESGQGRLSTNEKLFF.

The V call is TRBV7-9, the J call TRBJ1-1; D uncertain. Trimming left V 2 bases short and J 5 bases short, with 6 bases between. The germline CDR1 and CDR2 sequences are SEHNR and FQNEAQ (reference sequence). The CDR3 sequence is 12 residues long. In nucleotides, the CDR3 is TGTGCCAGCAGCTTACGGTTAACTGAAGCTTTCTTT. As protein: CASSLRLTEAFF.

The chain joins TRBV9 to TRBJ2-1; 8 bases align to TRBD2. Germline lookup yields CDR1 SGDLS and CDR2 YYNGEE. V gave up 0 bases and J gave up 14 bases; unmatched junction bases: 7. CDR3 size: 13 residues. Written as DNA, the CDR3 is TGTGCCAGCAGCGTAGCCCCGGGAGGGCCTAAGTTCTTC. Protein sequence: CASSVAPGGPKFF.

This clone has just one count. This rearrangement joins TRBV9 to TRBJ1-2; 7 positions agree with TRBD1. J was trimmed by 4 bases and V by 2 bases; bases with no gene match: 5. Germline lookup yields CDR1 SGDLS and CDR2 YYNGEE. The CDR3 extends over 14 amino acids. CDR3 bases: TGTGCCAGCAGCGTCGAGGACAGGTCCTATGGCTACACCTTC. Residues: CASSVEDRSYGYTF.

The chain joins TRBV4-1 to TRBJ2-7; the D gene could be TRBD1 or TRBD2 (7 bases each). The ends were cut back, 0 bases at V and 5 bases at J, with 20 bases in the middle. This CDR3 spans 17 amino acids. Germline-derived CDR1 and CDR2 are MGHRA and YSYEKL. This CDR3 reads CASSQDTEDRDYDEQYF. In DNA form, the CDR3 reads TGCGCCAGCAGCCAAGATACCGAAGACAGGGACTACGACGAGCAGTACTTC.

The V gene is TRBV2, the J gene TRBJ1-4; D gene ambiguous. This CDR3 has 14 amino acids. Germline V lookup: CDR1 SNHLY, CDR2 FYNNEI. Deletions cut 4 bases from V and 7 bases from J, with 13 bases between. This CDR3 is CASSVASAIEKLFF. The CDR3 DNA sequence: TGTGCCAGCAGTGTAGCCAGTGCGATTGAAAAACTGTTTTTT.

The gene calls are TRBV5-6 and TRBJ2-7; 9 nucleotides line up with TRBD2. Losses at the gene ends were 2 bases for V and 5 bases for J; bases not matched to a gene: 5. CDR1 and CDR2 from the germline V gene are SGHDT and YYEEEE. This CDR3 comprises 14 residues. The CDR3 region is CASSFRTSVDEQYF. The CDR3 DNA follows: TGTGCCAGCAGCTTTCGGACTAGCGTGGACGAGCAGTACTTC. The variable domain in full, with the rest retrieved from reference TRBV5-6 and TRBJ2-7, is DAGVTQSPTHLIKTRGQQVTLRCSPKSGHDTVSWYQQALGQGPQFIFQYYEEEERQRGNFPDRFSGHQFPNYSSELNVNALLLGDSALYLCASSFRTSVDEQYFGPGTRLTVT.

Written as DNA, the CDR3 is TGTGCCAGCAGCTTGAAGGGGGCGGTTTTCACAGATACGCAGTATTTT. It yields the protein CASSLKGAVFTDTQYF. The rearrangement joins TRBV5-6 to TRBJ2-3; 7 bases line up with TRBD1. Germline assignment: CDR1 SGHDT and CDR2 YYEEEE. The V segment lost 1 base and the J segment 2 bases; nucleotides outside the gene matches: 7. CDR3 length: 16 amino acids.

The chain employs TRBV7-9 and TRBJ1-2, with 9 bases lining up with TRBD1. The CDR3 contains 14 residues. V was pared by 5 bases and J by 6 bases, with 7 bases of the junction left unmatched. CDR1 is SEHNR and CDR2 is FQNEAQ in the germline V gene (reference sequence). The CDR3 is CASSRTGEGNGYTF. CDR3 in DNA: TGTGCCAGCAGCCGGACAGGGGAAGGGAATGGCTACACCTTC.

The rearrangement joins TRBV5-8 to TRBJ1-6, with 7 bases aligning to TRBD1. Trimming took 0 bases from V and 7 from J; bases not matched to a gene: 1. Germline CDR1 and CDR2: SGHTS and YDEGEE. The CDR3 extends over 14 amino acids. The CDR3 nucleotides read TGTGCCAGCAGCTTGGGACAGGGCAATTCACCCCTCCACTTT. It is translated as CASSLGQGNSPLHF.

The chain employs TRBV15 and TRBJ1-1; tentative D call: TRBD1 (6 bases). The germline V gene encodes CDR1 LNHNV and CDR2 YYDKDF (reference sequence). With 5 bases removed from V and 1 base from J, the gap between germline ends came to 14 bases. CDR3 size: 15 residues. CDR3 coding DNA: TGTGCCACCAGCTTCACAGGGTTATCGAACACTGAAGCTTTCTTT. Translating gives CATSFTGLSNTEAFF.

In nucleotides, the CDR3 is TGTGCCAGTAGTCTCCTCGGCGGGAGGGAGACCCAGTACTTC. This sequence encodes CASSLLGGRETQYF. The genes are TRBV19 and TRBJ2-5, with TRBD2 matching over 8 bases. J gave up 5 bases and V 5 bases, and 7 bases lay outside the gene matches. Germline lookup yields CDR1 LNHDA and CDR2 SQIVND (reference sequence). The CDR3 sequence is 14 residues long.

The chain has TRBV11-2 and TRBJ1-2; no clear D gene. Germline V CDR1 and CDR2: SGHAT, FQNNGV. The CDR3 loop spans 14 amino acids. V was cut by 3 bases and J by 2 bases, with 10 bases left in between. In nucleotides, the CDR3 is TGTGCCAGCAGCTTTGCCAGTTACAACTATGGCTACACCTTC. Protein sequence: CASSFASYNYGYTF.